The clone carrying this T cell receptor beta chain came up a few times. No antigen is known for it. These data come from a study of T cell responses to AZD1222 COVID-19 vaccine. The data were produced by immunoSEQ multiplex PCR, yet TCRdb's version contains in-frame clones alone and is incomplete. The sample shows 150,000 to 200,000 clones, approximately 90% of them seen only once. Findings and limits, study-wide: Spike regions recognized by vaccine-associated CD4 TCRs spanned the protein, led by 160-218 and 743-854. Donors in the cohort were predominantly white British and more often female, and clonal diversity was possibly underestimated. The study sampled repertoires only after the peak T cell response. Baseline seropositivity occurred in only six AZD1222 recipients.

The germline V gene encodes CDR1 SNHLY and CDR2 FYNNEI. Trimming removed 6 bases at V and 4 bases at J, with 9 bases between. There are 13 residues in the CDR3. This receptor was taken from an adult in good health. The sample consisted of peripheral blood, taken on day 0 of AZD1222 vaccination. The chain employs TRBV2 and TRBJ2-2; TRBD1 might be the D (6 bases). CDR3 region: CASRQGGTGELFF. DNA for the CDR3: TGTGCCAGCAGACAGGGTGGCACCGGGGAGCTGTTTTTT.